A selection of T cell receptor beta chains follows, all from one sample in a study of blood T cells in healthy people across ages. TCRdb used MiXCR to reprocess the 5' RACE reads, holding one entry per CDR3 protein. The sample records about 630,000 distinct CDR3 sequences, under 25% being singletons. The sequencing sample was made of blood. These receptor sequences come from a man between 65 and 85 years old in good health. CDR3s include the opening cysteine and the closing phenylalanine or tryptophan. A D gene is named only where the DNA matches it firmly. Some rows mark clone size as missing; the rest say once, few, many or name a class of expanded clone.

J gene: TRBJ1-1; clone size: .; V gene: TRBV5-1; D gene: .; CDR3 DNA: TGTGCCAGCAGCCAGGTAGGGGTTACTGAAGCTTTCTTT; CDR3 protein: CASSQVGVTEAFF
J gene: TRBJ2-5; clone size: few; V gene: TRBV5-4; D gene: .; CDR3 DNA: TGTGCCAGCAGCGGGGGACTTAACCTTGGAGAGACCCAGTACTTC; CDR3 protein: CASSGGLNLGETQYF
J gene: TRBJ2-3; clone size: .; V gene: TRBV2; D gene: .; CDR3 DNA: TGTGCCAGCACCGCAGGACAGAGCACAGATACGCAGTATTTT; CDR3 protein: CASTAGQSTDTQYF
J gene: TRBJ2-1; clone size: .; V gene: TRBV5-4; D gene: TRBD2; CDR3 DNA: TGTGCCAGCAGCACCGGGACTAGCGCCTACAATGAGCAGTTCTTC; CDR3 protein: CASSTGTSAYNEQFF
J gene: TRBJ2-1; clone size: few; V gene: TRBV5-1; D gene: TRBD2; CDR3 DNA: TGCGCCAGCAGCTTACTAGCGGGAGTTATAAATGAGCAGTTCTTC; CDR3 protein: CASSLLAGVINEQFF
J gene: TRBJ1-6; clone size: few; V gene: TRBV3-1; D gene: .; CDR3 DNA: TGTGCCAGCAGCCGGAGACAGGAGATGGGACCCCTCCACTTT; CDR3 protein: CASSRRQEMGPLHF
J gene: TRBJ1-5; clone size: .; V gene: TRBV20-1; D gene: .; CDR3 DNA: TGCAGTGCTAGAGATTCGCAGGCGGGTCAGCCCCAGCATTTT; CDR3 protein: CSARDSQAGQPQHF
J gene: TRBJ2-1; clone size: many; V gene: TRBV29-1; D gene: TRBD1; CDR3 DNA: TGCAGCGCTCCGGGACAGGTTTACAATGAGCAGTTCTTC; CDR3 protein: CSAPGQVYNEQFF
J gene: TRBJ2-3; clone size: few; V gene: TRBV12-3/TRBV12-4; D gene: .; CDR3 DNA: TGTGCCAGCAGTTTAGGAACAGCTATTACAGCAGATACGCAGTATTTT; CDR3 protein: CASSLGTAITADTQYF
J gene: TRBJ2-4; clone size: few; V gene: TRBV7-2; D gene: .; CDR3 DNA: TGTGCCAGCAGCTTGGGGGCCCTGGTCAAAAACATTCAGTACTTC; CDR3 protein: CASSLGALVKNIQYF
J gene: TRBJ2-3; clone size: .; V gene: TRBV27; D gene: .; CDR3 DNA: TGTGCCAGCAGCTCGGTCGCGAGCAGTTATGTCACAGATACGCAGTATTTT; CDR3 protein: CASSSVASSYVTDTQYF
J gene: TRBJ2-1; clone size: .; V gene: TRBV9; D gene: .; CDR3 DNA: TGTGCCAGCAGCGTACGTCAGGGTTCCTACAATGAGCAGTTCTTC; CDR3 protein: CASSVRQGSYNEQFF
J gene: TRBJ2-1; clone size: .; V gene: TRBV20-1; D gene: .; CDR3 DNA: TGCAGTGCTAGCCAATACAATGAGCAGTTCTTC; CDR3 protein: CSASQYNEQFF
J gene: TRBJ2-1; clone size: .; V gene: TRBV28; D gene: TRBD1; CDR3 DNA: TGTGCCAGCACCTTGGGGGGGGACAGGGCCTACAATGAGCAGTTCTTC; CDR3 protein: CASTLGGDRAYNEQFF
J gene: TRBJ2-6; clone size: few; V gene: TRBV3-1; D gene: .; CDR3 DNA: TGTGCCAGCAGCCATCTGGAGACTAGGGCCAACGTCCTGACTTTC; CDR3 protein: CASSHLETRANVLTF
J gene: TRBJ2-7; clone size: .; V gene: TRBV6-5; D gene: .; CDR3 DNA: TGTGCCAGCAGTTACTCGACGGGTATCCGGGCGGACGAGCAGTACTTC; CDR3 protein: CASSYSTGIRADEQYF
J gene: TRBJ2-7; clone size: .; V gene: TRBV20-1; D gene: .; CDR3 DNA: TGCAGTGCTAGGGTAATCTCCTACGAGCAGTACTTC; CDR3 protein: CSARVISYEQYF
J gene: TRBJ2-7; clone size: few; V gene: TRBV7-9; D gene: TRBD2; CDR3 DNA: TGTGCCAGCAGTTTGGGACTAGCGGAGACCTACGAGCAGTACTTC; CDR3 protein: CASSLGLAETYEQYF
J gene: TRBJ2-1; clone size: .; V gene: TRBV4-3; D gene: TRBD1; CDR3 DNA: TGCGCCAGCAGCCAAGAAGGCAGGGGGCACAATGAGCAGTTCTTC; CDR3 protein: CASSQEGRGHNEQFF
J gene: TRBJ1-1; clone size: once; V gene: TRBV19; D gene: TRBD1; CDR3 DNA: TGTGCCATCCGACAGGGGAACACTGAAGCTTTCTTT; CDR3 protein: CAIRQGNTEAFF
J gene: TRBJ1-1; clone size: many; V gene: TRBV29-1; D gene: .; CDR3 DNA: TGCAGCGTAGGACCCACGAGGGAAACTGAAGCTTTCTTT; CDR3 protein: CSVGPTRETEAFF
J gene: TRBJ2-1; clone size: many; V gene: TRBV29-1; D gene: TRBD1; CDR3 DNA: TGCAGCGTTGTAGGGACAGGGGCGCACTACAATGAGCAGTTCTTC; CDR3 protein: CSVVGTGAHYNEQFF
J gene: TRBJ2-2; clone size: few; V gene: TRBV24-1; D gene: .; CDR3 DNA: TGTGCCACGGGCACCCGGCCCGGGGAGCTGTTTTTT; CDR3 protein: CATGTRPGELFF
J gene: TRBJ1-2; clone size: few; V gene: TRBV7-2; D gene: TRBD1; CDR3 DNA: TGTGCCAGCAGCTTGGGTTCCGGGACAGCTAACTATGGCTACACCTTC; CDR3 protein: CASSLGSGTANYGYTF
J gene: TRBJ2-1; clone size: .; V gene: TRBV9; D gene: TRBD1; CDR3 DNA: TGTGCCAGCAGCGTGGGACAGGGGTCCGATGAGCAGTTCTTC; CDR3 protein: CASSVGQGSDEQFF
J gene: TRBJ2-1; clone size: .; V gene: TRBV6-1; D gene: TRBD1; CDR3 DNA: TGTGCCAGCAGTACCTTAGGACAGGGATTTTCCGGGCCCTCGGGTAATGAGCAGTTCTTC; CDR3 protein: CASSTLGQGFSGPSGNEQFF
J gene: TRBJ1-2; clone size: .; V gene: TRBV6-6; D gene: .; CDR3 DNA: TGTGCCAGCACCGGGCCGGGGTACTATGGCTACACCTTC; CDR3 protein: CASTGPGYYGYTF
J gene: TRBJ2-7; clone size: few; V gene: TRBV14; D gene: .; CDR3 DNA: TGTGCCAGCAGCCAAGATTCTAGCAGGAAGCCCTTTTACGAGCAGTACTTC; CDR3 protein: CASSQDSSRKPFYEQYF
J gene: TRBJ2-3; clone size: few; V gene: TRBV7-8; D gene: TRBD2; CDR3 DNA: TGTGCCAGCAGCTTAGGACTAGCGGGAGGGCGAACAGATACGCAGTATTTT; CDR3 protein: CASSLGLAGGRTDTQYF
J gene: TRBJ2-2; clone size: few; V gene: TRBV29-1; D gene: .; CDR3 DNA: TGCAGCGGCGGCGGGACCGGGGAGCTGTTTTTT; CDR3 protein: CSGGGTGELFF
J gene: TRBJ1-2; clone size: few; V gene: TRBV28; D gene: .; CDR3 DNA: TGTGCCAGCAGTTGGAGGGGGGTCTATGGCTACACCTTC; CDR3 protein: CASSWRGVYGYTF
J gene: TRBJ2-7; clone size: once; V gene: TRBV20-1; D gene: .; CDR3 DNA: TGCAGTGCTAGAGACCCAGGGGGGCCCGGGCCCTACGAGCAGTACTTC; CDR3 protein: CSARDPGGPGPYEQYF
J gene: TRBJ2-4; clone size: .; V gene: TRBV5-6; D gene: TRBD1; CDR3 DNA: TGTGTCAGCAGCTACCGGGACAGTTCACAGAGGGGCCCAGCCTACTTC; CDR3 protein: CVSSYRDSSQRGPAYF
J gene: TRBJ1-1; clone size: .; V gene: TRBV25-1; D gene: .; CDR3 DNA: TGTGCCAGCAGGCCGGTGGAGGGGACTGAAGCTTTCTTT; CDR3 protein: CASRPVEGTEAFF
J gene: TRBJ2-7; clone size: few; V gene: TRBV27; D gene: TRBD1; CDR3 DNA: TGTGCCAGCAGTTTACTAGGACAGGGGGCATACGAGCAGTACTTC; CDR3 protein: CASSLLGQGAYEQYF
J gene: TRBJ2-5; clone size: many; V gene: TRBV6-2/TRBV6-3; D gene: .; CDR3 DNA: TGTGCCAGCAGCCCAGGGGAGTGGTTAGAGACCCAGTACTTC; CDR3 protein: CASSPGEWLETQYF
J gene: TRBJ2-5; clone size: few; V gene: TRBV3-1; D gene: .; CDR3 DNA: TGTGCCAGCAGCCAAAGGTCAGGGACCTCAGAGACCCAGTACTTC; CDR3 protein: CASSQRSGTSETQYF